The sequence of this T cell receptor beta chain was determined in a study of OX40 agonist ivuxolimab in advanced cancers. Sequenced by immunoSEQ multiplex PCR; TCRdb stores in-frame clones only, minus some. The sample lists more than 80,000 clones, around nine tenths occurring once. CDR1 SGHTA and CDR2 FQGNSA come from the germline V gene. The CDR3 extends over 15 amino acids. V trimming: 5 bases; J trimming: 7 bases; junction bases outside the gene matches: 8. This clonotype was sampled from an adult with an advanced solid tumor such as melanoma, head and neck, liver or kidney cancer. Source: CD4+ or CD8+ T cells sorted from blood, taken in a trial of the OX40 agonist ivuxolimab. V is TRBV7-2 and J is TRBJ1-4, with 9 positions matching TRBD1. In nucleotides, the CDR3 is TGTGCCAGCAGCCCTTCGGGACAGGGATTTGAAAAACTGTTTTTT. Amino acid sequence: CASSPSGQGFEKLFF. The full variable domain, with the rest looked up from reference TRBV7-2 and TRBJ1-4, is GAGVSQSPSNKVTEKGKDVELRCDPISGHTALYWYRQSLGQGLEFLIYFQGNSAPDKSGLPSDRFSAERTGGSVSTLTIQRTQQEDSAVYLCASSPSGQGFEKLFFGSGTQLSVL.